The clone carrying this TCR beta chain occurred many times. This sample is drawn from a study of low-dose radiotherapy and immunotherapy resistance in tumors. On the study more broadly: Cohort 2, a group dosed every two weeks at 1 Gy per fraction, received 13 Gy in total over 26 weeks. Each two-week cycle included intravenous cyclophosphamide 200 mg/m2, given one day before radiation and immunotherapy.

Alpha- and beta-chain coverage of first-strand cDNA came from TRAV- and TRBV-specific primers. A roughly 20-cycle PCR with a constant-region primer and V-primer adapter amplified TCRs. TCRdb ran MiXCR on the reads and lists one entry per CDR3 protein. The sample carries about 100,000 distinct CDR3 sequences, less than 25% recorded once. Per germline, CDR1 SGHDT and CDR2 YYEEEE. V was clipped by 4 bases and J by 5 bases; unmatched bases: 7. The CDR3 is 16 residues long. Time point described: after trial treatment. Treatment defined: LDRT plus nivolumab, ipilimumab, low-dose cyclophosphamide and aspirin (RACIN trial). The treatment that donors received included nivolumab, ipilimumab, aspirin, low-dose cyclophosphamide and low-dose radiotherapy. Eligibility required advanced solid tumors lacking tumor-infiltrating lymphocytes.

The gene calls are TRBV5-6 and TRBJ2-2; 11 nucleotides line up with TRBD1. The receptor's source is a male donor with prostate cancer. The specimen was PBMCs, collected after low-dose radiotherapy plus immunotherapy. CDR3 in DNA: TGTGCCAGCAGCCAAATCGGACAGGGGGCTACCGGGGAGCTGTTTTTT. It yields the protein CASSQIGQGATGELFF.